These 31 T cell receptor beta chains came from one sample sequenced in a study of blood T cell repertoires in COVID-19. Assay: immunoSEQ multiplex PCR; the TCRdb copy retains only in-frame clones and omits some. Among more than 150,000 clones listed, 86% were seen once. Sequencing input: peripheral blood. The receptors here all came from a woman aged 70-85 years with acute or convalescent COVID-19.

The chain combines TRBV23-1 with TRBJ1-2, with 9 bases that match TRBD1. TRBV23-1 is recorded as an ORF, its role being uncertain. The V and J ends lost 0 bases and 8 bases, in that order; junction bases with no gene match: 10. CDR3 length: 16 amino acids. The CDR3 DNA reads TGCGCCAGCAGTCAATCAGTCCGGGACAGGGCTCGGGGCTACACCTTC. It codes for CASSQSVRDRARGYTF.

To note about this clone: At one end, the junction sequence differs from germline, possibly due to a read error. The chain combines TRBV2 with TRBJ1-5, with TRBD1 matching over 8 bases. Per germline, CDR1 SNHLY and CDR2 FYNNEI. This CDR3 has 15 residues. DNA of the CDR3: TGTGCCAGCAGTACCTGGACAGGGCGCAACCAGCCCCAGCATTTT. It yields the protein CASSTWTGRNQPQHF. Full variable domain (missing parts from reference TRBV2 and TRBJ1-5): EPEVTQTPSHQVTQMGQEVILRCVPISNHLYFYWYRQILGQKVEFLVSFYNNEISEKSEIFDDQFSVERPDGSNFTLKIRSTKLEDSAMYFCASSTWTGRNQPQHFGDGTRLSIL.

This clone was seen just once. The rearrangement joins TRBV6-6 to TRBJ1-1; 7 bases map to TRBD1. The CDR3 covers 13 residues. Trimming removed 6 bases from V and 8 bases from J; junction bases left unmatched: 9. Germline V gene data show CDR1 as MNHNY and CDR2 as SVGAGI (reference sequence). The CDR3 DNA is TGTGCCAGCAGCACTAACCGGGACAGAGAAGCTTTCTTT. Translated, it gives CASSTNRDREAFF.

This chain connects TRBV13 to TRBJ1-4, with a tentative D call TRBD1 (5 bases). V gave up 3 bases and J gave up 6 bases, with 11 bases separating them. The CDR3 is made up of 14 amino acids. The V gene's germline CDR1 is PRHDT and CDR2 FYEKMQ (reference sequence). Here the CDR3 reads CASSFRVNDEKLFF. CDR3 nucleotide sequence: TGTGCCAGCAGCTTCAGGGTTAACGATGAAAAACTGTTTTTT.

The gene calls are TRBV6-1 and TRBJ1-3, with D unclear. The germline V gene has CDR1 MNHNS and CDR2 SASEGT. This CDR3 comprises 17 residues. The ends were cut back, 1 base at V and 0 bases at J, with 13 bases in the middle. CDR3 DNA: TGTGCCAGCAGTGAAGTGATTGTCCTACTCTCTGGAAACACCATATATTTT. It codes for CASSEVIVLLSGNTIYF.

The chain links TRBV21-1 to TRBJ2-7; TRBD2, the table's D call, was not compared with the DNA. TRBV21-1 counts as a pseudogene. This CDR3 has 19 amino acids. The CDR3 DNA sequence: TGTGCCAGCAGCAAATTGGCCGGGGTGGAGCAGGTGTTCTCCTACGAGCAGTACTTC. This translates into CASSKLAGVEQVFSYEQYF.

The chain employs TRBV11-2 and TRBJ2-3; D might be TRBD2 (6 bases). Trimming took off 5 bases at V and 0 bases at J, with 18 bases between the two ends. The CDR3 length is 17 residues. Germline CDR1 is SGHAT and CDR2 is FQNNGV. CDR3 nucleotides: TGTGCCAGCAGCCCCCGGGGAGGTCGAACGAGCACAGATACGCAGTATTTT. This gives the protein CASSPRGGRTSTDTQYF.

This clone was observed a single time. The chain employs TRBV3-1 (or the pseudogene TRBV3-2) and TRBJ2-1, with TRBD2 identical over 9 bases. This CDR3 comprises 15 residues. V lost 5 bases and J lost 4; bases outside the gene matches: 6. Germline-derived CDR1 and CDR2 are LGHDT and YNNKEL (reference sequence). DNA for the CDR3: TGTGCCAGCAGCTCCCATAGCGGGGGATACAATGAGCAGTTCTTC. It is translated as CASSSHSGGYNEQFF.

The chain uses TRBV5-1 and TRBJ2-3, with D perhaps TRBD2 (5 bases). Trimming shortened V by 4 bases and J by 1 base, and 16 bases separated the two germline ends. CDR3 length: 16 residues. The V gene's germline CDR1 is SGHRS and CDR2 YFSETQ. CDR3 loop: CASSPGLSQRTDTQYF. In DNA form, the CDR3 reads TGCGCCAGCAGCCCGGGGTTGAGTCAACGCACAGATACGCAGTATTTT. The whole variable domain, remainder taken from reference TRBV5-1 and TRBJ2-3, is KAGVTQTPRYLIKTRGQQVTLSCSPISGHRSVSWYQQTPGQGLQFLFEYFSETQRNKGNFPGRFSGRQFSNSRSEMNVSTLELGDSALYLCASSPGLSQRTDTQYFGPGTRLTVL.

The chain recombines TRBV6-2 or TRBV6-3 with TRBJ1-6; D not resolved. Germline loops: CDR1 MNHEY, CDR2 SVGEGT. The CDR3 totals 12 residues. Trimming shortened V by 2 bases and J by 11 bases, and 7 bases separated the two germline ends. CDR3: CASSYPGTPLHF. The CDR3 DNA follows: TGTGCCAGCAGTTACCCCGGGACACCCCTCCACTTT.

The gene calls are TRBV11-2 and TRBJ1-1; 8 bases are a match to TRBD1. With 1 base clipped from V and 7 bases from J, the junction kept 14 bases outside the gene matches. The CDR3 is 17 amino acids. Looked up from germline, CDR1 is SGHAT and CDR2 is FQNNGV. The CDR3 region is CASSLALQDREIGEAFF. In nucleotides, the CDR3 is TGTGCCAGCAGCTTAGCTCTCCAGGACAGGGAAATTGGTGAAGCTTTCTTT.

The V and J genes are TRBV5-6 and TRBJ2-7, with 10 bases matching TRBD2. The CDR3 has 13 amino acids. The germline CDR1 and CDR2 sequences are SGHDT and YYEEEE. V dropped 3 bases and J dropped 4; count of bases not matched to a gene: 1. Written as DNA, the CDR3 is TGTGCCAGCAGCTGGACTAGCGGATACGAGCAGTACTTC. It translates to CASSWTSGYEQYF.

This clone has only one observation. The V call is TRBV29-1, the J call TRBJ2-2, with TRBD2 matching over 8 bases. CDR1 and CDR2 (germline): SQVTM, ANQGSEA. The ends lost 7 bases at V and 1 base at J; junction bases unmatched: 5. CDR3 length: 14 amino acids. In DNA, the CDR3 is TGCAGCGCGGGGACTAGTCTGAACACCGGGGAGCTGTTTTTT. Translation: CSAGTSLNTGELFF.

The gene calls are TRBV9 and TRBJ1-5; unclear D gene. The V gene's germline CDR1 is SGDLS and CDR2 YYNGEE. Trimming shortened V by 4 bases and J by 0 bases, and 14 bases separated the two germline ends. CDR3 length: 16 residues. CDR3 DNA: TGTGCCAGCAGCCAAGGCGGGGTCCATAGCAATCAGCCCCAGCATTTT. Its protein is CASSQGGVHSNQPQHF.

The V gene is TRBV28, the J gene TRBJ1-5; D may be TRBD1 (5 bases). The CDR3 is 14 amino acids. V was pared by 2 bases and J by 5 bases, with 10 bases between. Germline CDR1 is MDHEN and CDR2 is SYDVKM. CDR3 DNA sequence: TGTGCCAGCAGTTTAGCGGGGACCCATCAGCCCCAGCATTTT. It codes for CASSLAGTHQPQHF.

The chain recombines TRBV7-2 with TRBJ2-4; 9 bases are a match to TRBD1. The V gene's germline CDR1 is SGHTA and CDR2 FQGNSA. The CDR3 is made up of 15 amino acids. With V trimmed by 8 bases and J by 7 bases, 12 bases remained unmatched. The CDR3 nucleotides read TGTGCCAGCGCCCCCTCCGGGACAGGGACTAACATTCAGTACTTC. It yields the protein CASAPSGTGTNIQYF.

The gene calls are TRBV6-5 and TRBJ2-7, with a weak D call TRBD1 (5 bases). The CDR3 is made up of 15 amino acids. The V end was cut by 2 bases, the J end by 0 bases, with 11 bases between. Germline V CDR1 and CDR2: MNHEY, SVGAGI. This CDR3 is CASSYDVGASYEQYF. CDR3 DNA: TGTGCCAGCAGTTACGACGTAGGGGCCTCCTACGAGCAGTACTTC.

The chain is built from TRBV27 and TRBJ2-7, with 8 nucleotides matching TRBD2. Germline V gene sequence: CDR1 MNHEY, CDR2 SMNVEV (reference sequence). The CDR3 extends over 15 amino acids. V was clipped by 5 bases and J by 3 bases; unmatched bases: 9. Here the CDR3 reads CASSLRAGAYYEQYF. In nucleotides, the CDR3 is TGTGCCAGCAGTCTCCGAGCGGGGGCGTACTACGAGCAGTACTTC.

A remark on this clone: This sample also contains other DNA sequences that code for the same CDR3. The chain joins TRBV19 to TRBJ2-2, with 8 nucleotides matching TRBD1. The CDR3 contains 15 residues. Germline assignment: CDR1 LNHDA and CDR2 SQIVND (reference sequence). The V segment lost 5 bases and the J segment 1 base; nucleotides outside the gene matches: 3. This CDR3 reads CASSVGQGNTGELFF. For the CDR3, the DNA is TGTGCCAGTAGTGTCGGACAGGGGAACACCGGGGAGCTGTTTTTT. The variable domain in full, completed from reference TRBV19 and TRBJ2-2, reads DGGITQSPKYLFRKEGQNVTLSCEQNLNHDAMYWYRQDPGQGLRLIYYSQIVNDFQKGDIAEGYSVSREKKESFPLTVTSAQKNPTAFYLCASSVGQGNTGELFFGEGSRLTVL.

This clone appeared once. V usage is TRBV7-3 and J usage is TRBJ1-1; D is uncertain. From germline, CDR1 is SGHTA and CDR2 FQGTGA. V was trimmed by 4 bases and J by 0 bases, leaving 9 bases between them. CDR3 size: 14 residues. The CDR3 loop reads CASSSSAVNTEAFF. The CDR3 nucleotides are TGTGCCAGCAGCTCCTCGGCGGTGAACACTGAAGCTTTCTTT.

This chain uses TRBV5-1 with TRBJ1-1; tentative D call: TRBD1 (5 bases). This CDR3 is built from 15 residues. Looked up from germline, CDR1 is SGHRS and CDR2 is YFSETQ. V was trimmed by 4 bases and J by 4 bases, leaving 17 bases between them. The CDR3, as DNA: TGCGCCAGCAGCCCACGGTTGGGGGGTTCCACTGAAGCTTTCTTT. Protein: CASSPRLGGSTEAFF.

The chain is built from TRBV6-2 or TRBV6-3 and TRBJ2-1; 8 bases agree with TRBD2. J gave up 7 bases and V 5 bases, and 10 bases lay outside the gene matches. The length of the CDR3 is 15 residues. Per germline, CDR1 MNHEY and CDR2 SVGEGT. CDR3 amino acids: CASSTGLGGKNEQFF. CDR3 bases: TGTGCCAGCAGTACGGGACTAGGGGGTAAAAATGAGCAGTTCTTC.

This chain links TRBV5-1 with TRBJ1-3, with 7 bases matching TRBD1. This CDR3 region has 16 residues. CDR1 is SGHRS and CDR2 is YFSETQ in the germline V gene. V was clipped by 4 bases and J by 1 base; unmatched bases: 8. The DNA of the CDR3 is TGCGCCAGCAGCCCGGGACAGTTCATTTCTGGAAACACCATATATTTT. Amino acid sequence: CASSPGQFISGNTIYF.

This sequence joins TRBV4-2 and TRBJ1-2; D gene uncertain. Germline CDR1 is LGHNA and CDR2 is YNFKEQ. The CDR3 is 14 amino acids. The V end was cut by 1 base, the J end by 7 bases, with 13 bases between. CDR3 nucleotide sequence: TGTGCCAGCAGCCAAGCCGGGGTTCGGGTTGGCTACACCTTC. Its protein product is CASSQAGVRVGYTF.

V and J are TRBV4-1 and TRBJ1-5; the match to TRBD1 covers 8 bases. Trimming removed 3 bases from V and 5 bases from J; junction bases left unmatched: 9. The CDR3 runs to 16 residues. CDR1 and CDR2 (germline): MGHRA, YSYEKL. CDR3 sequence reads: CASSQQGQAFHQPQHF. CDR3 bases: TGCGCCAGCAGCCAGCAGGGACAGGCTTTTCATCAGCCCCAGCATTTT.

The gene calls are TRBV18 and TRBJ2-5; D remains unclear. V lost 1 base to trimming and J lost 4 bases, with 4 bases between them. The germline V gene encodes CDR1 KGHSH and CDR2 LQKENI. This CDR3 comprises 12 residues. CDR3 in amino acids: CASSPLGETQYF. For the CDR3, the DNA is TGTGCCAGCTCACCACTCGGAGAGACCCAGTACTTC.

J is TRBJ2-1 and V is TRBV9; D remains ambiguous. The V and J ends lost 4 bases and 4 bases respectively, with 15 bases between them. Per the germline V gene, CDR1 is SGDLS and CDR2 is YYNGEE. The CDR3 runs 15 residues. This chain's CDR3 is CASSPLGERYNEQFF. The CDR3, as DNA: TGTGCCAGCAGCCCCCTCGGAGAGAGATACAATGAGCAGTTCTTC.

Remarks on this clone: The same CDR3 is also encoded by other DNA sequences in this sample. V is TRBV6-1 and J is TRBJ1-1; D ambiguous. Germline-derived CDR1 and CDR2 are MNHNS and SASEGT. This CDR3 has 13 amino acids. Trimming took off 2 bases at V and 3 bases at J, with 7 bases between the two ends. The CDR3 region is CASSEREDTEAFF. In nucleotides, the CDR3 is TGTGCCAGCAGTGAAAGGGAGGACACTGAAGCTTTCTTT.

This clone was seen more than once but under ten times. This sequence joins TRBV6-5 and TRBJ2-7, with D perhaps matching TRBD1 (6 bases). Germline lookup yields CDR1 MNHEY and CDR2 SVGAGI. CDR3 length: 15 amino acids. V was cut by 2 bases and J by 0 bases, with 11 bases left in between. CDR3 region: CASSYGQHSSYEQYF. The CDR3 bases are TGTGCCAGCAGTTACGGACAGCACAGCTCCTACGAGCAGTACTTC.

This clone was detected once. CDR3 protein: CASSLDRDGYTF. The DNA of the CDR3 is TGCGCCAGCAGCCTAGACAGGGATGGCTACACCTTC. This chain links TRBV5-1 with TRBJ1-2, with TRBD1 matching over 7 bases. Unmatched junction bases numbered 3, after V lost 4 bases and J lost 6 bases. The CDR3 length is 12 residues. From germline, CDR1 is SGHRS and CDR2 YFSETQ.

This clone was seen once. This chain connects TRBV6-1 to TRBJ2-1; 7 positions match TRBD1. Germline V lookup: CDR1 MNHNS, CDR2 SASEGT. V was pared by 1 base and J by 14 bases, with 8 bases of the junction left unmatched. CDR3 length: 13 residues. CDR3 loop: CASSEEPRQGEFF. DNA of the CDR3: TGTGCCAGCAGTGAAGAACCCCGCCAGGGGGAGTTCTTC.